What follows is one T cell receptor (beta chain) and its context. The germline V gene has CDR1 SGHTA and CDR2 FQGNSA. Trimming took 5 bases from V and 9 from J, leaving 20 bases between them. The CDR3 totals 15 residues. Clones were sequenced by immunoSEQ multiplex PCR, and TCRdb holds only the in-frame ones, with some missing. The profile shows some 44,000 clones, 85% to 95% of them singletons. The sample originates from a study of T cell changes during pregnancy in multiple sclerosis. Here the sequenced sample was CD4+ T cells from peripheral blood mononuclear cells, taken in the third trimester of pregnancy. The V and J genes are TRBV7-2 and TRBJ2-1; D possibly corresponds to TRBD2 (6 bases). The TCR comes from a female donor with multiple sclerosis, enrolled in a pregnancy study. CDR3 DNA: TGTGCCAGCAGCCCAGAGGGACTGAAGAGCGCTGAGCAGTTCTTC. It is translated as CASSPEGLKSAEQFF.